This entry features one T cell receptor (beta chain) sequence. Using immunoSEQ multiplex PCR, the repertoire was profiled, and TCRdb retains in-frame clones only, with some absent. The repertoire holds 250,000 to 300,000 clones, with roughly 90% as singletons. These data come from a study of blood T cell repertoires in COVID-19. Germline assignment: CDR1 LNHDA and CDR2 SQIVND (reference sequence). The V and J ends lost 3 bases and 9 bases, in that order; junction bases with no gene match: 11. The CDR3 loop spans 15 amino acids. The TCR comes from a woman aged 40 to 55 who had recovered from COVID-19. Sequencing used PBMCs or T cells enriched from blood (not recorded which). The rearrangement uses TRBV19 and TRBJ2-1, with TRBD1 identical over 7 bases. CDR3 sequence reads: CASSISRTGESEQFF. As DNA, the CDR3 is TGTGCCAGTAGTATTTCCCGGACAGGAGAGTCTGAGCAGTTCTTC.